Below are 13 T cell receptor beta chains sequenced from a single sample in a study of glioma-infiltrating T cells after dendritic cell vaccination. Some clones are missing from TCRdb's copy, which holds only in-frame ones; the method was immunoSEQ multiplex PCR. The repertoire holds fewer than 110,000 clones, with roughly 76% as singletons. This sample comprised blood, obtained before dendritic cell vaccination. These receptors all come from a human donor with glioblastoma.

DNA of the CDR3: TGTGCCAGCAGCATCGCGGGGGGATACACAGATACGCAGTATTTT. Protein product: CASSIAGGYTDTQYF. The chain recombines TRBV5-6 with TRBJ2-3, with TRBD2 identical over 8 bases. Trimming took 4 bases from V and 2 from J; bases not matched to a gene: 6. Germline CDR1 SGHDT, CDR2 YYEEEE. CDR3 length: 15 amino acids.

The rearrangement uses TRBV2 and TRBJ2-7; 8 bases align to TRBD1. The junction had 13 bases not matched to a gene; V was cut back by 6 bases and J by 3 bases. Per germline, CDR1 SNHLY and CDR2 FYNNEI. CDR3 length: 16 residues. In nucleotides, the CDR3 is TGTGCCAGCAGGGGGGGACAGGACAGGCACTACTACGAGCAGTACTTC. Its translation: CASRGGQDRHYYEQYF.

The chain recombines TRBV19 with TRBJ1-2, with TRBD1 identical over 9 bases. CDR3 size: 14 residues. The germline gives CDR1 LNHDA, CDR2 SQIVND (reference sequence). V was pared by 7 bases and J by 7 bases, with 10 bases of the junction left unmatched. CDR3: CASIQPGQGRGYTF. The CDR3 nucleotides are TGTGCCAGTATCCAACCGGGACAGGGTCGTGGCTACACCTTC.

The chain carries TRBV5-6 and TRBJ2-5; 14 bases match TRBD2. Germline CDR1 reads SGHDT; CDR2 reads YYEEEE. This CDR3 is built from 16 residues. J gave up 9 bases and V 4 bases, and 11 bases lay outside the gene matches. In DNA form, the CDR3 reads TGTGCCAGCAGCCCGGGACTAGCGGGGGTCCAGGGGGCCCAGTACTTC. It codes for CASSPGLAGVQGAQYF.

On this clone: Compared with germline, one end of the junction differs, possibly owing to a read error. This chain links TRBV6-6 with TRBJ2-7, with TRBD1 as a possible D gene (5 bases). The CDR3 is 15 residues long. The germline V gene has CDR1 MNHNY and CDR2 SVGAGI (reference sequence). CDR3 residues: CTSSYSPRVHYEQYF. CDR3 nucleotides: TGTACCAGCAGTTACTCCCCCAGGGTACACTACGAGCAGTACTTC.

The chain links TRBV13 to TRBJ1-5; D unclear. The CDR3 has 14 amino acids. Germline V lookup: CDR1 PRHDT, CDR2 FYEKMQ (reference sequence). V was shortened by 0 bases and J by 4 bases, with 7 bases between the two germline ends. CDR3 protein: CASSLGSGNQPQHF. CDR3 in DNA: TGTGCCAGCAGCTTAGGTAGCGGAAATCAGCCCCAGCATTTT.

The chain combines TRBV30 with TRBJ2-3; the D gene is possibly TRBD2 (5 bases). V was trimmed by 5 bases and J by 1 base, leaving 13 bases between them. This CDR3 comprises 14 residues. Germline loops: CDR1 GTSNPN, CDR2 SVGIG (reference sequence). The CDR3 DNA sequence: TGTGCCTGGGTAGGAGGTCGGGGCACAGATACGCAGTATTTT. Protein sequence: CAWVGGRGTDTQYF.

This clone showed up many times. This rearrangement joins TRBV19 to TRBJ1-1, with TRBD1 matching 10 bases. Per the germline V gene, CDR1 is LNHDA and CDR2 is SQIVND (reference sequence). J gave up 3 bases and V 3 bases, and 4 bases lay outside the gene matches. This CDR3 is 15 amino acids long. This CDR3 reads CASSMTGGWDTEAFF. Here the CDR3 DNA reads TGTGCCAGTAGTATGACAGGGGGCTGGGACACTGAAGCTTTCTTT.

The chain uses TRBV5-6 and TRBJ1-2; 7 nucleotides match TRBD1. The CDR3 spans 13 residues. Trimming removed 0 bases from V and 6 bases from J; junction bases left unmatched: 2. Germline assignment: CDR1 SGHDT and CDR2 YYEEEE. CDR3 in amino acids: CASSLDQGDGYTF. The CDR3 bases are TGTGCCAGCAGCTTGGACCAGGGGGATGGCTACACCTTC.

This clone was seen only once. The V and J genes are TRBV29-1 and TRBJ1-2, with D possibly matching TRBD1 (5 bases). Trimming cost V 6 bases and J 0 bases, with 11 bases left between them. Germline values: CDR1 SQVTM, CDR2 ANQGSEA. The length of the CDR3 is 13 residues. The CDR3 nucleotides are TGCAGCGTCTCCGGGACTTCTAACTATGGCTACACCTTC. Translated, it gives CSVSGTSNYGYTF.

This clone was detected only once. This chain uses TRBV11-2 with TRBJ2-7; tentative D call: TRBD1 (6 bases). Germline-derived CDR1 and CDR2 are SGHAT and FQNNGV. This CDR3 spans 15 amino acids. Trimming stripped 6 bases from V and 2 bases from J, with 17 bases between. CDR3 sequence reads: CASRHPGQAPYEQYF. In DNA form, the CDR3 reads TGTGCCAGCAGACACCCGGGACAAGCACCCTACGAGCAGTACTTC.

The V gene is TRBV7-2, the J gene TRBJ2-7; 8 bases match TRBD1. This CDR3 is built from 14 residues. Germline assignment: CDR1 SGHTA and CDR2 FQGNSA. The V gene end was trimmed by 7 bases and the J gene end by 2 bases; junction bases not matched to a gene: 7. CDR3 sequence: CASKDRATTYEQYF. CDR3 in DNA: TGTGCCAGCAAGGACAGGGCGACCACCTACGAGCAGTACTTC.

The V gene is TRBV4-1, the J gene TRBJ2-7; 8 nucleotides align to TRBD2. The CDR3 contains 15 residues. CDR1 MGHRA and CDR2 YSYEKL come from the germline V gene. V was clipped by 6 bases and J by 4 bases; unmatched bases: 11. The CDR3 sequence: CASSVREGREYEQYF. In DNA, the CDR3 is TGCGCCAGCAGTGTTCGGGAGGGGAGGGAGTACGAGCAGTACTTC.